The next 29 T cell receptor beta chains were all read from a single sample in a study of blood T cell repertoires in COVID-19. Using immunoSEQ multiplex PCR, the repertoire was profiled, and TCRdb retains in-frame clones only, with some absent. The repertoire holds just over 300,000 clones, with about nine tenths as singletons. Sample: peripheral blood. All receptors come from a man between 18 and 29 years old with active or convalescent COVID-19.

The V call is TRBV6-5, the J call TRBJ1-5; a possible D gene is TRBD1 (6 bases). Trimming took off 0 bases at V and 3 bases at J, with 12 bases between the two ends. The CDR3 totals 16 residues. Germline CDR1 is MNHEY and CDR2 is SVGAGI. This CDR3 is CASSYSGAGANQPQHF. The CDR3 DNA reads as TGTGCCAGCAGTTACTCCGGTGCAGGGGCCAATCAGCCCCAGCATTTT.

This clone was seen a single time. CDR3 residues: CASRGLVGKDTQYF. The CDR3 bases are TGTGCCAGCAGGGGACTAGTGGGGAAAGATACGCAGTATTTT. The rearrangement uses TRBV2 and TRBJ2-3, with 8 bases lining up with TRBD2. CDR1 SNHLY and CDR2 FYNNEI come from the germline V gene. This CDR3 comprises 14 residues. V trimming: 6 bases; J trimming: 5 bases; junction bases outside the gene matches: 7.

The sample holds one count of this clone. The gene calls are TRBV6-5 and TRBJ2-3, with a possible D match to TRBD2 (6 bases). CDR1 and CDR2 (germline): MNHEY, SVGAGI. CDR3 length equals 14 residues. With 1 base removed from V and 4 bases from J, the gap between germline ends came to 9 bases. The CDR3 DNA sequence: TGTGCCAGCAGTTACTACGGGGAGGCAGATACGCAGTATTTT. It is translated as CASSYYGEADTQYF.

The J gene is TRBJ2-7, the V gene TRBV10-1; TRBD1 agrees at 7 bases. V lost 7 bases and J lost 3; bases outside the gene matches: 9. Germline CDR1 WNHNN, CDR2 SYGVQD (reference sequence). The CDR3 sequence is 14 residues long. CDR3 in amino acids: CASKKGQLIYEQYF. The CDR3 region has the DNA TGCGCCAGCAAAAAGGGACAGCTTATCTACGAGCAGTACTTC.

CDR3 protein: CASSFMEGGELFF. The CDR3 region has the DNA TGTGCCAGCAGCTTTATGGAGGGCGGGGAGCTGTTTTTT. The rearrangement links TRBV13 to TRBJ2-2, with TRBD2 as a possible D gene (6 bases). This CDR3 spans 13 amino acids. Looked up from germline, CDR1 is PRHDT and CDR2 is FYEKMQ (reference sequence). The V gene lost 3 bases and the J gene lost 7 bases, with 9 bases spanning the gap.

V and J are TRBV5-1 and TRBJ1-4; possibly TRBD1 for D (5 bases). V lost 4 bases and J 4 bases, leaving 14 bases between the germline ends. The CDR3 consists of 15 residues. Germline V gene lookup returns CDR1 SGHRS and CDR2 YFSETQ. CDR3 sequence reads: CASSQFGGDNEKLFF. For the CDR3, the DNA is TGCGCCAGCAGCCAATTTGGAGGGGATAATGAAAAACTGTTTTTT.

V and J are TRBV5-6 and TRBJ2-7; 8 bases align to TRBD1. This CDR3 has 14 amino acids. Germline trimming cut 5 bases from V and 4 bases from J; bases unmatched to any gene: 8. Germline-derived CDR1 and CDR2 are SGHDT and YYEEEE. This chain's CDR3 is CASSLRQGQYEQYF. CDR3 DNA sequence: TGTGCCAGCAGTCTGCGACAGGGGCAATACGAGCAGTACTTC.

This chain links TRBV24-1 with TRBJ1-3; TRBD1 matches 7 bases. This CDR3 spans 15 amino acids. V was clipped by 6 bases and J by 2 bases; unmatched bases: 6. Looked up from germline, CDR1 is KGHDR and CDR2 is SFDVKD. CDR3 coding DNA: TGTGCCACCAGTTGGGACAGCCAGGCTGGAAACACCATATATTTT. Translated: CATSWDSQAGNTIYF.

V is TRBV6-1 and J is TRBJ2-5; 8 nucleotides match TRBD1. V gave up 3 bases and J gave up 2 bases; unmatched junction bases: 14. This CDR3 has 18 residues. Germline lookup yields CDR1 MNHNS and CDR2 SASEGT. This CDR3 is CASSDPGQVYNIQETQYF. The CDR3 DNA is TGTGCCAGCAGTGACCCGGGACAGGTATACAATATACAAGAGACCCAGTACTTC.

V usage is TRBV27 and J usage is TRBJ2-1; tentative D call: TRBD1 (5 bases). CDR1 is MNHEY, CDR2 SMNVEV, per germline (reference sequence). Trimming removed 3 bases from V and 5 bases from J, with 14 bases in between. The CDR3 is 15 amino acids. Here the CDR3 reads CASSFGATGNNEQFF. DNA for the CDR3: TGTGCCAGCAGTTTTGGAGCCACAGGTAACAATGAGCAGTTCTTC.

This chain joins TRBV10-3 and TRBJ2-7, with 9 bases that match TRBD1. The CDR3 is 15 amino acids. CDR1 is ENHRY and CDR2 is SYGVKD in the germline V gene. V shed 3 bases and J 6 bases; nucleotides not matched to a gene: 9. The CDR3 nucleotides read TGTGCCATCAGTGATGGTGACAGGGGGTATTTCGAGCAGTACTTC. It translates to CAISDGDRGYFEQYF.

The chain combines TRBV5-1 with TRBJ1-2, with D perhaps TRBD1 (5 bases). The V end was cut by 4 bases, the J end by 4 bases, with 14 bases between. The CDR3 is 14 residues long. Germline CDR1 SGHRS, CDR2 YFSETQ. For the CDR3, the DNA is TGCGCCAGCAGCCTCGGGACTTCAATCTATGGCTACACCTTC. This sequence encodes CASSLGTSIYGYTF.

The chain employs TRBV7-2 and TRBJ1-4; no clear D gene. The CDR3 length is 15 residues. Germline loops: CDR1 SGHTA, CDR2 FQGNSA. Trimming shortened V by 4 bases and J by 0 bases, and 9 bases separated the two germline ends. The CDR3 loop reads CASSYGSATNEKLFF. CDR3 sequence (DNA): TGTGCCAGCAGCTATGGTTCAGCAACTAATGAAAAACTGTTTTTT.

This chain uses TRBV27 with TRBJ2-1, with a weak D call TRBD2 (5 bases). The CDR3 is 14 residues long. Germline V gives CDR1 MNHEY, CDR2 SMNVEV (reference sequence). V lost 9 bases to trimming and J lost 3 bases, with 15 bases between them. CDR3 sequence: CASGKWTVYNEQFF. Written as DNA, the CDR3 is TGTGCCAGTGGGAAATGGACTGTCTACAATGAGCAGTTCTTC.

This sequence joins TRBV28 and TRBJ1-1, with a tentative D call TRBD1 (5 bases). Trimming took 10 bases from V and 1 from J, leaving 10 bases between them. This CDR3 has 12 residues. Germline V gives CDR1 MDHEN, CDR2 SYDVKM. The chain's CDR3 is CAIAGPNTEAFF. The CDR3 region has the DNA TGTGCCATCGCGGGACCGAACACTGAAGCTTTCTTT.

This clone appeared a single time. J is TRBJ2-7 and V is TRBV2, with unresolved D. The CDR3 consists of 12 residues. Germline V gene data show CDR1 as SNHLY and CDR2 as FYNNEI. With 5 bases removed from V and 5 bases from J, the gap between germline ends came to 10 bases. In nucleotides, the CDR3 is TGTGCCAGCAGTAAGTGGCAAAACGAGCAGTACTTC. Translation gives CASSKWQNEQYF.

This rearrangement joins TRBV2 to TRBJ1-4, with TRBD1 matching over 8 bases. CDR3 length: 14 amino acids. In germline, CDR1 is SNHLY, CDR2 FYNNEI. J gave up 8 bases and V 6 bases, and 8 bases lay outside the gene matches. The CDR3 here is CASSARQGREKLFF. CDR3 nucleotides: TGTGCCAGCAGCGCGAGACAGGGGAGAGAAAAACTGTTTTTT.

V is TRBV6-6 and J is TRBJ2-5, with 10 bases aligning to TRBD2. From germline, CDR1 is MNHNY and CDR2 SVGAGI (reference sequence). The CDR3 spans 15 residues. V gave up 1 base and J gave up 3 bases; unmatched junction bases: 2. CDR3 DNA: TGTGCCAGCAGTTACTATAGCGGGAGGAAAGAGACCCAGTACTTC. Amino acid sequence: CASSYYSGRKETQYF.

J is TRBJ2-6 and V is TRBV7-8, with 7 nucleotides matching TRBD2. V gave up 2 bases and J gave up 0 bases; unmatched junction bases: 4. CDR1 SGHVS and CDR2 FQNEAQ come from the germline V gene. This CDR3 region has 17 residues. CDR3 DNA: TGTGCCAGCAGCTTACTACGCGGGGGCTCTGGGGCCAACGTCCTGACTTTC. Amino acid sequence: CASSLLRGGSGANVLTF.

CDR3 in DNA: TGTGCCAGCGGAGGGGTCTATAATTCACCCCTCCACTTT. Amino acid sequence: CASGGVYNSPLHF. The rearrangement uses TRBV25-1 and TRBJ1-6; D may be TRBD1 (5 bases). The germline gives CDR1 MGHDK, CDR2 SYGVNS. This CDR3 has 13 residues. V was pared by 8 bases and J by 3 bases, with 8 bases between.

The chain employs TRBV27 and TRBJ2-1; 9 nucleotides match TRBD2. V dropped 3 bases and J dropped 3; count of bases not matched to a gene: 3. Per germline, CDR1 MNHEY and CDR2 SMNVEV (reference sequence). The CDR3 is made up of 15 amino acids. CDR3 in amino acids: CASSFISGGYNEQFF. CDR3 in DNA: TGTGCCAGCAGTTTCATTAGCGGGGGCTACAATGAGCAGTTCTTC.

The chain employs TRBV11-2 and TRBJ2-3, with D perhaps TRBD2 (5 bases). Germline CDR1 is SGHAT and CDR2 is FQNNGV. The CDR3 totals 13 residues. Deletions cut 5 bases from V and 6 bases from J, with 12 bases between. The CDR3 is CASSGTSFDTQYF. CDR3 sequence (DNA): TGTGCCAGCAGCGGTACTAGTTTTGATACGCAGTATTTT.

This clone appeared a few times. This chain connects TRBV16 to TRBJ1-1; 8 bases fit TRBD1. From germline, CDR1 is KGHSY and CDR2 FQNENV. This CDR3 comprises 15 residues. V lost 4 bases, J lost 0 bases, and 4 bases stayed unmatched. CDR3 nucleotide sequence: TGTGCCAGCAGCCTAGGACAGGGCATGAACACTGAAGCTTTCTTT. Its protein product is CASSLGQGMNTEAFF. The entire variable domain, with the rest obtained from reference TRBV16 and TRBJ1-1, is as follows: GEEVAQTPKHLVRGEGQKAKLYCAPIKGHSYVFWYQQVLKNEFKFLISFQNENVFDETGMPKERFSAKCLPNSPCSLEIQATKLEDSAVYFCASSLGQGMNTEAFFGQGTRLTVV.

The gene calls are TRBV4-1 and TRBJ1-1; D call uncertain. Germline V gives CDR1 MGHRA, CDR2 YSYEKL. The V end lost 4 bases, the J end lost 3 bases, and 9 bases lay between the germline ends. The CDR3 runs to 13 residues. The CDR3 here is CASSRVEDTEAFF. The CDR3 coding sequence is TGCGCCAGCAGCCGGGTTGAGGACACTGAAGCTTTCTTT.

The chain links TRBV5-6 to TRBJ1-2; a weak D match, TRBD1 (6 bases). CDR3 length: 13 amino acids. V was shortened by 2 bases and J by 5 bases, with 10 bases between the two germline ends. Germline V gene lookup returns CDR1 SGHDT and CDR2 YYEEEE. As DNA, the CDR3 is TGTGCCAGCAGCTTATACAGGGCGTATGGCTACACCTTC. Its translation is CASSLYRAYGYTF.

This clone has only one observation. The V call is TRBV6-5, the J call TRBJ2-3, with 9 bases aligning to TRBD2. Germline CDR1 reads MNHEY; CDR2 reads SVGAGI. V trimming: 3 bases; J trimming: 1 base; junction bases outside the gene matches: 2. This CDR3 has 15 residues. DNA of the CDR3: TGTGCCAGCAGTTATCTAGCGGGGCGCACAGATACGCAGTATTTT. It is translated as CASSYLAGRTDTQYF.

V and J are TRBV2 and TRBJ1-4, with unresolved D. The CDR3 runs 14 residues. Germline CDR1 reads SNHLY; CDR2 reads FYNNEI. V was shortened by 6 bases and J by 4 bases, with 12 bases between the two germline ends. DNA of the CDR3: TGTGCCAGCAGAGCGGACGGAAATAATGAAAAACTGTTTTTT. Protein sequence: CASRADGNNEKLFF.

This chain joins TRBV7-9 and TRBJ1-5, with D uncertain. This CDR3 spans 13 amino acids. CDR1 and CDR2 (germline): SEHNR, FQNEAQ (reference sequence). V was cut by 1 base and J by 9 bases, with 10 bases left in between. CDR3 residues: CASSLGGLRPQHF. The CDR3 DNA reads TGTGCCAGCAGCTTAGGAGGGCTACGGCCCCAGCATTTT.

This clone was seen just once. The chain employs TRBV11-2 and TRBJ2-3; possibly TRBD2 for D (5 bases). Trimming stripped 5 bases from V and 2 bases from J, with 8 bases between. The CDR3 has 13 amino acids. The V gene's germline CDR1 is SGHAT and CDR2 FQNNGV. The CDR3 loop is CASSGSDTDTQYF. The CDR3 region has the DNA TGTGCCAGCAGCGGGAGTGACACAGATACGCAGTATTTT.